This record covers a single T cell receptor beta chain. The CDR3 runs to 13 residues. V was cut by 3 bases and J by 1 base, with 6 bases left in between. The germline V gene has CDR1 SNHLY and CDR2 FYNNEI. The record originates from a study of blood T cell repertoires in COVID-19. Study details: The study drew acute and convalescent COVID-19 samples from the United States, Italy and Spain. Sources were T cells, B-cell-depleted T cells, or PBMCs; the material itself was cDNA or gDNA.

Sequenced by immunoSEQ multiplex PCR; TCRdb stores in-frame clones only, minus some. The sample records about 260,000 clones, approximately 89% being singletons. The TCR originated in a man between 40 and 49 years old who had recovered from COVID-19. The source material was peripheral blood. The V and J genes are TRBV2 and TRBJ1-2, with D uncertain. The CDR3: CASSDWSNYGYTF. CDR3 bases: TGTGCCAGCAGTGACTGGAGTAACTATGGCTACACCTTC.